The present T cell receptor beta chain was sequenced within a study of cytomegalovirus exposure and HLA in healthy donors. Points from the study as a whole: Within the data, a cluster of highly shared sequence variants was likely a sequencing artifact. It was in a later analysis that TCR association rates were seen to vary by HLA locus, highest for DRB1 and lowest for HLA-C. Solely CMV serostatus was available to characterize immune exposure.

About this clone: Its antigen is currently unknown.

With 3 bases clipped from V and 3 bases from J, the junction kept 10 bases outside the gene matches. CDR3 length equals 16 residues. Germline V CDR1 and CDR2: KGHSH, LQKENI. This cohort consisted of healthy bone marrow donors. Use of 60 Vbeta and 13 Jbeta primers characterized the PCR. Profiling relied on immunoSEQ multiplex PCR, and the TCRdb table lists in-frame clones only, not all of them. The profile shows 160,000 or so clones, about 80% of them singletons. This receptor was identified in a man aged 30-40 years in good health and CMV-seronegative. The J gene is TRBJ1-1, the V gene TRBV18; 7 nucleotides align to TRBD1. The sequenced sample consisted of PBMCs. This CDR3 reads CASSPLDTTGDTEAFF. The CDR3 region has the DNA TGTGCCAGCTCACCCTTGGACACAACAGGGGACACTGAAGCTTTCTTT. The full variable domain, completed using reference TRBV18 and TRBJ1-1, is NAGVMQNPRHLVRRRGQEARLRCSPMKGHSHVYWYRQLPEEGLKFMVYLQKENIIDESGMPKERFSAEFPKEGPSILRIQQVVRGDSAAYFCASSPLDTTGDTEAFFGQGTRLTVV.